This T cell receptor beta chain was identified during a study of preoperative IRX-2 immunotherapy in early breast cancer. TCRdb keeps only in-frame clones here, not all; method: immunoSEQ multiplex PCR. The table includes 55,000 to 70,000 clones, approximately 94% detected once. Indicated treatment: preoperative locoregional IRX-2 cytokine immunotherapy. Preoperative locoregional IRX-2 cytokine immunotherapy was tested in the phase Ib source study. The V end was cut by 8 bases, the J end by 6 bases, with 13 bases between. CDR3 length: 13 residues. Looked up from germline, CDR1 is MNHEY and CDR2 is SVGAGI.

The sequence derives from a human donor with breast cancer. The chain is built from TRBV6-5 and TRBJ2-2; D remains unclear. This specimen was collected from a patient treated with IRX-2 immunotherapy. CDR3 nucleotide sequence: TGTGCCAGCGTGGGATATAGCTCCGGGGAGCTGTTTTTT. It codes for CASVGYSSGELFF.